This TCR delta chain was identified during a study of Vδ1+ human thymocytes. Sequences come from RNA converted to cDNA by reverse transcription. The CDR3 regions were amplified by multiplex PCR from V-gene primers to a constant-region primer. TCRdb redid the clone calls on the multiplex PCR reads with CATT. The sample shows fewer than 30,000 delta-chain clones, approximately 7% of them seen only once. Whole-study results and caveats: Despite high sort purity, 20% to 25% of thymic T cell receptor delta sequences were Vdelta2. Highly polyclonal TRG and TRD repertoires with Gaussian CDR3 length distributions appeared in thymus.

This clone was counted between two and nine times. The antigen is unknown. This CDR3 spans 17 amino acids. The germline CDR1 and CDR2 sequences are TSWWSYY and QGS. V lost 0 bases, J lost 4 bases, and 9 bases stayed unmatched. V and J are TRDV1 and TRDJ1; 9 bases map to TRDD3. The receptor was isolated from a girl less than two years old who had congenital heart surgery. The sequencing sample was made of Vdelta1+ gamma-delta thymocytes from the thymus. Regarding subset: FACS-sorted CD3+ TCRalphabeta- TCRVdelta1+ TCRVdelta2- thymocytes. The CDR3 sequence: CALGELTYAWGIDKLIF. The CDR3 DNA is TGTGCTCTTGGGGAACTGACCTACGCCTGGGGGATCGATAAACTCATCTTT.